This TCR beta chain is from a study of blood T cell repertoires in COVID-19. TCRdb's copy holds only in-frame clones and misses some; the assay was immunoSEQ multiplex PCR. There are fewer than 200,000 clones in the sample; approximately 79% occur only once, and 3% lies in the top ten. Per the germline V gene, CDR1 is LNHNV and CDR2 is YYDKDF (reference sequence). V was pared by 11 bases and J by 4 bases, with 8 bases of the junction left unmatched. CDR3 length: 13 amino acids. Specimen: peripheral blood. The chain recombines TRBV15 with TRBJ2-5; 9 positions match TRBD2. This receptor was identified in an elderly woman with acute or convalescent COVID-19. DNA for the CDR3: TGTGCCGCCAAGGCGGGAGGGGGAGAGACCCAGTACTTC. This encodes CAAKAGGGETQYF.